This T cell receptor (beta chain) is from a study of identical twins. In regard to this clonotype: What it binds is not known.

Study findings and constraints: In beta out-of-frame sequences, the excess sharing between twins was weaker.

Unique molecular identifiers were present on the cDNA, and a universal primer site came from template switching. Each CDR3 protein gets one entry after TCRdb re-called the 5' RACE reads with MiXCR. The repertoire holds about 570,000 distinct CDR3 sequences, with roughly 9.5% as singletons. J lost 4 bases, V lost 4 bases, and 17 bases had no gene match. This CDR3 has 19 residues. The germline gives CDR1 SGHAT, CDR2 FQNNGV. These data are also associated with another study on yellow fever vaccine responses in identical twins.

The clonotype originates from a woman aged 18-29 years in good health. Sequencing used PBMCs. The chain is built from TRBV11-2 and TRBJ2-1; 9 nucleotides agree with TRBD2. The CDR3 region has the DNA TGTGCCAGCAGCTCTCCCACAGGGCTCAGCGGGAGGAGTTACAATGAGCAGTTCTTC. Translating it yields CASSSPTGLSGRSYNEQFF.